Below are 22 T cell receptor beta chains sequenced from a single sample in a study of T cell responses to AZD1222 COVID-19 vaccine. Assay used: immunoSEQ multiplex PCR; TCRdb lists only in-frame clones, some missing. The sample consists of fewer than 85,000 clones, around 89% of them appearing once. The input for sequencing was peripheral blood, taken 28 days after the second dose of the MenACWY control vaccine. The receptor set was obtained from an adult who received the MenACWY meningococcal vaccine as a control.

The gene calls are TRBV5-8 and TRBJ2-7; the D gene is possibly TRBD2 (6 bases). The germline V gene encodes CDR1 SGHTS and CDR2 YDEGEE. The CDR3 covers 17 residues. V gave up 2 bases and J gave up 8 bases, with 26 bases separating them. This CDR3 reads CASSFDQGGESPPKQYF. In nucleotides, the CDR3 is TGTGCCAGCAGCTTCGACCAGGGAGGCGAATCCCCGCCTAAGCAGTACTTC.

This clone has at least ten counts. The chain recombines TRBV7-9 with TRBJ1-4; D is undetermined. V shed 3 bases and J shed 10 bases, with 9 bases lying between them. The germline CDR1 and CDR2 sequences are SEHNR and FQNEAQ (reference sequence). The CDR3 extends over 12 amino acids. This CDR3 reads CASSFVTRKLFF. The CDR3 nucleotides read TGTGCCAGCAGCTTTGTGACGCGAAAACTGTTTTTT.

The chain employs TRBV5-5 and TRBJ1-3; D remains ambiguous. The CDR3 has 13 amino acids. The germline CDR1 and CDR2 sequences are SGHKS and YYEKEE (reference sequence). Trimming took off 0 bases at V and 6 bases at J, with 7 bases between the two ends. CDR3 nucleotide sequence: TGTGCCAGCAGCTTGGTCTTTGAAAACACCATATATTTT. It specifies CASSLVFENTIYF.

The chain carries TRBV15 and TRBJ2-1; TRBD2 aligns across 10 bases. Per the germline V gene, CDR1 is LNHNV and CDR2 is YYDKDF (reference sequence). There are 17 residues in the CDR3. The ends lost 5 bases at V and 6 bases at J; junction bases unmatched: 13. The CDR3 here is CATSPPVASGSSNEQFF. CDR3 DNA: TGTGCCACCAGCCCTCCGGTTGCTAGCGGGAGTAGCAATGAGCAGTTCTTC.

This sequence joins TRBV7-2 and TRBJ2-1, with 12 positions matching TRBD2. The germline V gene has CDR1 SGHTA and CDR2 FQGNSA. The V and J ends lost 1 base and 4 bases, in that order; junction bases with no gene match: 5. This CDR3 contains 17 residues. CDR3 bases: TGTGCCAGCAGCTTAGAACTAGCGGGAGGAGCTTACAATGAGCAGTTCTTC. It translates to CASSLELAGGAYNEQFF.

This clone showed up just a few times. The V and J genes are TRBV19 and TRBJ2-7, with D tentatively TRBD2 (6 bases). CDR1 and CDR2 from the germline V gene are LNHDA and SQIVND (reference sequence). The CDR3 sequence is 11 residues long. V lost 9 bases to trimming and J lost 5 bases, with 11 bases between them. The CDR3 spells CASDAGNEQYF. CDR3 in DNA: TGTGCCAGCGACGCGGGGAACGAGCAGTACTTC.

J is TRBJ2-7 and V is TRBV5-1; the D is unclear. CDR1 is SGHRS and CDR2 is YFSETQ in the germline V gene. This CDR3 is 13 amino acids long. Trimming left V 5 bases short and J 1 base short, with 10 bases between. The CDR3 coding sequence is TGCGCCAGCAGTTCGGACGCGTCCTACGAGCAGTACTTC. Translating gives CASSSDASYEQYF.

This chain joins TRBV7-2 and TRBJ2-5, with 8 nucleotides matching TRBD2. CDR3 length: 15 amino acids. The J segment lost 4 bases and the V segment lost 0 bases, leaving 4 bases of the junction unmatched. Looked up from germline, CDR1 is SGHTA and CDR2 is FQGNSA. Here the CDR3 DNA reads TGTGCCAGCAGCTTAGCCGGCCTAGCGGGAGAGACCCAGTACTTC. Translated, it gives CASSLAGLAGETQYF. The whole variable domain, remainder taken from reference TRBV7-2 and TRBJ2-5, is GAGVSQSPSNKVTEKGKDVELRCDPISGHTALYWYRQSLGQGLEFLIYFQGNSAPDKSGLPSDRFSAERTGGSVSTLTIQRTQQEDSAVYLCASSLAGLAGETQYFGPGTRLLVL.

This rearrangement joins TRBV10-2 to TRBJ1-5, with a weak D call TRBD1 (5 bases). V was clipped by 6 bases and J by 0 bases, with 12 bases between them. This CDR3 spans 15 amino acids. CDR1 and CDR2 from the germline V gene are WSHSY and SAAADI. For the CDR3, the DNA is TGCGCCAGCAGGATCGGGGGGGGTAGCAATCAGCCCCAGCATTTT. This encodes CASRIGGGSNQPQHF.

The V and J genes are TRBV30 and TRBJ1-1; maybe TRBD1 (6 bases). CDR3 size: 14 residues. The V end lost 4 bases, the J end lost 7 bases, and 19 bases lay between the germline ends. Looked up from germline, CDR1 is GTSNPN and CDR2 is SVGIG (reference sequence). The CDR3 loop is CAWKGSRTADEAFF. CDR3 sequence (DNA): TGTGCCTGGAAGGGTAGTAGGACAGCCGATGAAGCTTTCTTT.

The chain joins TRBV10-1 to TRBJ2-7; D assignment may be TRBD1 or TRBD2 (5 bases each). CDR1 is WNHNN and CDR2 is SYGVQD in the germline V gene (reference sequence). The CDR3 loop spans 14 amino acids. Trimming stripped 3 bases from V and 1 base from J, with 10 bases between. CDR3 bases: TGCGCCAGCAGTGATTGGGACGGATCCTACGAGCAGTACTTC. Protein sequence: CASSDWDGSYEQYF.

The chain couples TRBV2 to TRBJ2-5, with TRBD2 matching 14 bases. The trim removed 5 bases at V and 1 base at J, leaving 6 bases unmatched. Germline loops: CDR1 SNHLY, CDR2 FYNNEI. There are 17 residues in the CDR3. The CDR3 here is CASSPRGTSGGQETQYF. CDR3 sequence (DNA): TGTGCCAGCAGTCCAAGAGGGACTAGCGGGGGCCAAGAGACCCAGTACTTC.

The chain employs TRBV5-4 and TRBJ2-7; TRBD2 might be the D (6 bases). The germline gives CDR1 SGHNT, CDR2 YYREEE (reference sequence). CDR3 size: 13 residues. The V end lost 1 base, the J end lost 2 bases, and 7 bases lay between the germline ends. The CDR3 DNA sequence: TGTGCCAGCAGCTTGCCGGGAGCCTACGAGCAGTACTTC. Translation gives CASSLPGAYEQYF.

The rearrangement links TRBV18 to TRBJ2-2; D might be TRBD2 (6 bases). The CDR3 is 16 residues long. Trimming took off 2 bases at V and 4 bases at J, with 14 bases between the two ends. Germline CDR1 reads KGHSH; CDR2 reads LQKENI. The DNA of the CDR3 is TGTGCCAGCTCACCAGGGGAGACTAGATCCACCGGGGAGCTGTTTTTT. This sequence encodes CASSPGETRSTGELFF.

J is TRBJ2-7 and V is TRBV11-2; D is undetermined. Germline V lookup: CDR1 SGHAT, CDR2 FQNNGV. The CDR3 runs 15 residues. Between the trimmed V and J ends, which lost 1 base and 2 bases, there was a span of 12 bases. Written as DNA, the CDR3 is TGTGCCAGCAGCTTAGTACCGGGCTTAACCTACGAGCAGTACTTC. Encoded protein: CASSLVPGLTYEQYF.

This clone has only a few counts. This chain connects TRBV28 to TRBJ2-2, with TRBD2 identical over 9 bases. CDR3 size: 19 residues. Germline-derived CDR1 and CDR2 are MDHEN and SYDVKM. V shed 1 base, J shed 1 base, and the junction held 10 bases outside the gene matches. In DNA form, the CDR3 reads TGTGCCAGCAGTTTATCGCCTAGCGGGACCGGCGGGAACACCGGGGAGCTGTTTTTT. Translating gives CASSLSPSGTGGNTGELFF.

The V call is TRBV25-1, the J call TRBJ2-3; D remains ambiguous. The CDR3 consists of 15 residues. Trimming stripped 2 bases from V and 1 base from J, with 10 bases between. Germline assignment: CDR1 MGHDK and CDR2 SYGVNS. The CDR3: CASSEKRTGTDTQYF. As DNA, the CDR3 is TGTGCCAGCAGTGAAAAGAGAACAGGCACAGATACGCAGTATTTT.

V is TRBV12-5 and J is TRBJ1-2; D is uncertain. Trimming removed 0 bases at V and 0 bases at J, with 11 bases between. The germline CDR1 and CDR2 sequences are LGHNT and FRNRAP. The CDR3 spans 16 residues. CDR3 region: CASGLVLDGTNYGYTF. In DNA, the CDR3 is TGTGCTAGTGGTTTGGTACTGGACGGAACTAACTATGGCTACACCTTC.

The chain is built from TRBV27 and TRBJ2-1; 7 nucleotides match TRBD1. The CDR3 covers 12 residues. Germline CDR1 and CDR2: MNHEY and SMNVEV (reference sequence). The V and J ends lost 8 bases and 4 bases, in that order; junction bases with no gene match: 2. DNA of the CDR3: TGTGCCAGCCAACAGGGGTACAATGAGCAGTTCTTC. Encoded protein: CASQQGYNEQFF.

The chain couples TRBV19 to TRBJ1-2; 8 positions match TRBD1. V trimming: 4 bases; J trimming: 7 bases; junction bases outside the gene matches: 5. CDR1 and CDR2 from the germline V gene are LNHDA and SQIVND (reference sequence). The CDR3 consists of 13 residues. The CDR3 region is CASSTGGEVGYTF. CDR3 in DNA: TGTGCCAGTAGTACAGGGGGCGAGGTTGGCTACACCTTC.

The chain has TRBV4-1 and TRBJ2-7; D gene ambiguous. Looked up from germline, CDR1 is MGHRA and CDR2 is YSYEKL. The V end was cut by 2 bases, the J end by 4 bases, with 15 bases between. The CDR3 has 15 residues. CDR3 loop: CASSQLLGEVYEQYF. The CDR3 bases are TGCGCCAGCAGCCAACTTCTTGGGGAAGTGTACGAGCAGTACTTC.

This clone was picked up one time. The chain uses TRBV3-1 (or the pseudogene TRBV3-2) and TRBJ2-3; possible D gene TRBD2, 6 bases. This CDR3 contains 14 residues. Germline CDR1 is LGHDT and CDR2 is YNNKEL (reference sequence). V dropped 1 base and J dropped 4 bases, with 9 bases sitting between them. The DNA for the CDR3 is TGTGCCAGCAGCCAAGCAGGAGGGGCAGATACGCAGTATTTT. It specifies CASSQAGGADTQYF.